This T cell receptor beta chain originates from a study of blood T cell repertoires in COVID-19. About the research overall: Spain, Italy and the United States supplied samples that represented acute and convalescent COVID-19.

Recruited during active infection, patients (from Seattle) were subsequently followed longitudinally. The CDR3 has 14 residues. Germline V gene data show CDR1 as SGDLS and CDR2 as YYNGEE. Trimming left V 4 bases short and J 3 bases short, with 14 bases between. Source study methods: Estimation of nucleated cell counts was performed using reference gene primer amplification. Here immunoSEQ multiplex PCR was the method, and the copy in TCRdb shows in-frame clones only, minus some. That table gives V, J and clone size, and the DNA gave D and trimming. The table has 200,000 to 300,000 clones, around nine tenths seen once.

The TCR sequence derives from a woman aged 60-75 years with COVID-19, enrolled during active disease. The sequenced material came from peripheral blood. The chain is built from TRBV9 and TRBJ2-7; TRBD2 might be the D (6 bases). CDR3 sequence (DNA): TGTGCCAGCAGCCCGGCGAGTAGCGGCTACGAGCAGTACTTC. This gives the protein CASSPASSGYEQYF.